This paragraph reports one T cell receptor (beta chain). What it recognizes is unknown. The sample belongs to a study of T cell responses to AZD1222 COVID-19 vaccine. Study-level findings and limits: Spike-wide vaccine-associated CD4 TCRs dominated at 160-218 and 743-854. When two AZD1222 doses had been given, Spike-specific TCR breadth and depth rose.

Per germline, CDR1 MNHEY and CDR2 SMNVEV (reference sequence). V shed 0 bases and J shed 6 bases, with 12 bases lying between them. This CDR3 is built from 15 residues. Generated by immunoSEQ multiplex PCR, the TCRdb table keeps only in-frame clones and is missing some. Here the sample spans approximately 99,000 clones, more than 70% being singletons. This TCR came from an adult in good health. This sample comprised peripheral blood, obtained on day 0 of AZD1222 vaccination. This rearrangement joins TRBV27 to TRBJ1-5; D call uncertain. CDR3 region: CASSLSQIGGQPQHF. Here the CDR3 DNA reads TGTGCCAGCAGTTTATCCCAGATTGGTGGTCAGCCCCAGCATTTT.